The 21 T cell receptor beta chains below were found in one sample sequenced in a study of blood T cell repertoires in COVID-19. Clones were sequenced by immunoSEQ multiplex PCR, and TCRdb holds only the in-frame ones, with some missing. The profile shows 200,000 to 250,000 clones, about 80% of them singletons. The specimen sequenced was PBMCs or T cells enriched from blood (not recorded which). The receptor source for this set is a woman in her forties or fifties who had been exposed to COVID-19.

The gene calls are TRBV7-9 and TRBJ2-1; 11 positions match TRBD2. Germline V gene lookup returns CDR1 SEHNR and CDR2 FQNEAQ (reference sequence). Trimming cost V 11 bases and J 8 bases; bases outside gene matches: 11. CDR3 length: 14 residues. CDR3 sequence (DNA): TGTGCCGCCGATAGCGGGGGGGCCGTCGATGAGCAGTTCTTC. Its translation is CAADSGGAVDEQFF.

The chain carries TRBV3-1 (or the pseudogene TRBV3-2) and TRBJ2-7, with D possibly being TRBD2 (5 bases). Germline CDR1 reads LGHDT; CDR2 reads YNNKEL (reference sequence). V was cut by 2 bases and J by 3 bases, with 8 bases left in between. The CDR3 has 13 amino acids. The CDR3 nucleotides are TGTGCCAGCAGCCAACTTGGAGGCTACGAGCAGTACTTC. Translated, it gives CASSQLGGYEQYF.

This clone was observed once. The chain uses TRBV11-2 and TRBJ2-2; a weak D match, TRBD2 (5 bases). CDR3 length: 14 amino acids. Per germline, CDR1 SGHAT and CDR2 FQNNGV. Trimming stripped 5 bases from V and 5 bases from J, with 12 bases between. The CDR3 coding sequence is TGTGCCAGCAGCACCTCCCGGGGAACCGGGGAGCTGTTTTTT. Translating gives CASSTSRGTGELFF.

This clone has a handful of counts. The V and J genes are TRBV7-9 and TRBJ1-2; D is undetermined. This CDR3 has 13 residues. Trimming took 8 bases from V and 5 from J, leaving 15 bases between them. Germline lookup yields CDR1 SEHNR and CDR2 FQNEAQ (reference sequence). CDR3 coding DNA: TGTGCCAGCTACGTTCGAGTCCTTTATGGCTACACCTTC. This sequence encodes CASYVRVLYGYTF.

The chain joins TRBV5-1 to TRBJ1-3, with D perhaps TRBD1 (5 bases). Per the germline V gene, CDR1 is SGHRS and CDR2 is YFSETQ. The CDR3 has 15 amino acids. Trimming removed 2 bases at V and 7 bases at J, with 16 bases between. The CDR3 loop reads CASSFGTLNRNTIYF. DNA for the CDR3: TGCGCCAGCAGCTTCGGGACTCTAAATAGGAACACCATATATTTT.

V usage is TRBV2 and J usage is TRBJ1-2; tentative D call: TRBD1 (5 bases). Per the germline V gene, CDR1 is SNHLY and CDR2 is FYNNEI. Trimming removed 0 bases from V and 7 bases from J, with 9 bases in between. This CDR3 is 13 amino acids long. The CDR3 here is CASSEAGRGGYTF. CDR3 bases: TGTGCCAGCAGTGAAGCTGGGAGGGGTGGCTACACCTTC.

The CDR3 reads CASSLVRLAYEQYF. The CDR3 DNA reads TGTGCCAGCAGCTTAGTCAGACTGGCCTACGAGCAGTACTTC. J is TRBJ2-7 and V is TRBV11-2; no definite D call. This CDR3 has 14 amino acids. The V and J ends lost 1 base and 2 bases respectively, with 9 bases between them. In germline, CDR1 is SGHAT, CDR2 FQNNGV.

The chain is built from TRBV2 and TRBJ1-2; no clear D gene. Germline lookup yields CDR1 SNHLY and CDR2 FYNNEI. The length of the CDR3 is 13 residues. Trimming shortened V by 1 base and J by 3 bases, and 6 bases separated the two germline ends. The DNA of the CDR3 is TGTGCCAGCAGTGAAGACAGTTACTATGGCTACACCTTC. Protein: CASSEDSYYGYTF.

The rearrangement links TRBV6-5 to TRBJ2-2, with TRBD1 identical over 7 bases. Germline V lookup: CDR1 MNHEY, CDR2 SVGAGI. V shed 6 bases and J 4 bases; nucleotides not matched to a gene: 5. The CDR3 has 14 amino acids. In DNA, the CDR3 is TGTGCCAGCAGACAGGGGTCAGTCACCGGGGAGCTGTTTTTT. This codes for CASRQGSVTGELFF.

The chain links TRBV14 to TRBJ1-2, with D hard to call. The CDR3 consists of 13 residues. Trimming shortened V by 0 bases and J by 6 bases, and 8 bases separated the two germline ends. Germline V lookup: CDR1 SGHDN, CDR2 FVKESK. CDR3 in amino acids: CASSQDRWNGYTF. The CDR3 DNA is TGTGCCAGCAGCCAAGACAGGTGGAATGGCTACACCTTC.

This clone occurred a few times. V is TRBV27 and J is TRBJ1-1; D is perhaps TRBD1 (5 bases). The germline CDR1 and CDR2 sequences are MNHEY and SMNVEV (reference sequence). The CDR3 extends over 15 amino acids. Trimming stripped 6 bases from V and 6 bases from J, with 20 bases between. Here the CDR3 reads CASSSHRSKRSEAFF. CDR3 in DNA: TGTGCCAGCAGCTCCCACAGGTCAAAAAGGTCTGAAGCTTTCTTT.

This sequence joins TRBV7-2 and TRBJ2-3, with D tentatively TRBD2 (6 bases). The CDR3 is 16 residues long. Germline V gene sequence: CDR1 SGHTA, CDR2 FQGNSA. Trimming took 4 bases from V and 7 from J, leaving 21 bases between them. CDR3 sequence: CASSSPFLAISNTQYF. CDR3 nucleotide sequence: TGTGCCAGCAGCTCGCCCTTTCTAGCGATTTCCAATACGCAGTATTTT.

This chain uses TRBV4-2 with TRBJ2-7; 7 bases map to TRBD1. The CDR3 is made up of 14 amino acids. Germline CDR1 LGHNA, CDR2 YNFKEQ. The V segment lost 0 bases and the J segment 2 bases; nucleotides outside the gene matches: 1. The CDR3 nucleotides read TGTGCCAGCAGCCAAGAGACAGGGACCTACGAGCAGTACTTC. Translation: CASSQETGTYEQYF.

J is TRBJ2-1 and V is TRBV5-5, with 13 bases that match TRBD2. V shed 4 bases, J shed 0 bases, and the junction held 7 bases outside the gene matches. The CDR3 has 18 amino acids. From germline, CDR1 is SGHKS and CDR2 YYEKEE (reference sequence). The CDR3 bases are TGTGCCAGCAGCCGACTAGCGGGGGGCTTAAGCTCCTACAATGAGCAGTTCTTC. Protein sequence: CASSRLAGGLSSYNEQFF.

This chain links TRBV19 with TRBJ1-1; 10 nucleotides align to TRBD1. Unmatched junction bases numbered 15, after V lost 9 bases and J lost 2 bases. Germline V lookup: CDR1 LNHDA, CDR2 SQIVND (reference sequence). The CDR3 length is 17 residues. CDR3 DNA: TGTGCCAGCTCACGCTGGGACAGGGGTGATGGAAACACTGAAGCTTTCTTT. Amino acid sequence: CASSRWDRGDGNTEAFF.

The count of this clone is one. The rearrangement joins TRBV27 to TRBJ1-2, with 8 positions matching TRBD1. CDR3 length: 15 residues. The J segment lost 4 bases and the V segment lost 3 bases, leaving 7 bases of the junction unmatched. Per the germline V gene, CDR1 is MNHEY and CDR2 is SMNVEV (reference sequence). The CDR3 loop reads CASSLHRGSAYGYTF. The CDR3 DNA reads as TGTGCCAGCAGTTTGCACAGGGGGTCCGCCTATGGCTACACCTTC.

The chain couples TRBV4-3 to TRBJ1-2; D is possibly TRBD1 (5 bases). The ends were cut back, 2 bases at V and 5 bases at J, with 15 bases in the middle. The CDR3 is made up of 15 amino acids. The germline CDR1 and CDR2 sequences are LGHNA and YSLEER. In DNA, the CDR3 is TGCGCCAGCAGCCAAAACATCGGGGGAGGGTATGGCTACACCTTC. Translated: CASSQNIGGGYGYTF.

The chain carries TRBV27 and TRBJ2-6, with 7 nucleotides matching TRBD2. J gave up 1 base and V 6 bases, and 9 bases lay outside the gene matches. There are 17 residues in the CDR3. The germline V gene has CDR1 MNHEY and CDR2 SMNVEV (reference sequence). The CDR3 reads CASSPGWGLSGANVLTF. DNA for the CDR3: TGTGCCAGCAGCCCGGGATGGGGACTATCTGGGGCCAACGTCCTGACTTTC.

The chain links TRBV11-3 to TRBJ2-7; perhaps TRBD1 as D (6 bases). The CDR3 sequence is 15 residues long. Germline CDR1 SGHNT, CDR2 YENEEA. Trimming took off 1 base at V and 5 bases at J, with 15 bases between the two ends. The CDR3 loop reads CASSLGLAGAHEQYF. DNA for the CDR3: TGTGCCAGCAGCTTAGGGCTGGCAGGGGCCCACGAGCAGTACTTC.

The chain uses TRBV18 and TRBJ1-5, with D maybe TRBD1 (5 bases). The CDR3 consists of 14 residues. Trimming took off 1 base at V and 9 bases at J, with 13 bases between the two ends. Germline CDR1 reads KGHSH; CDR2 reads LQKENI. The CDR3 region has the DNA TGTGCCAGCTCACCACATGGGCGCGGGGGGCCCCAGCATTTT. Its protein product is CASSPHGRGGPQHF.

The chain combines TRBV19 with TRBJ1-4; TRBD1 is a possible D gene (5 bases). The CDR3 has 16 residues. V lost 3 bases to trimming and J lost 0 bases, with 11 bases between them. Per the germline V gene, CDR1 is LNHDA and CDR2 is SQIVND (reference sequence). DNA of the CDR3: TGTGCCAGTAGTATGGAGGGGACTTCAACTAATGAAAAACTGTTTTTT. This translates into CASSMEGTSTNEKLFF.